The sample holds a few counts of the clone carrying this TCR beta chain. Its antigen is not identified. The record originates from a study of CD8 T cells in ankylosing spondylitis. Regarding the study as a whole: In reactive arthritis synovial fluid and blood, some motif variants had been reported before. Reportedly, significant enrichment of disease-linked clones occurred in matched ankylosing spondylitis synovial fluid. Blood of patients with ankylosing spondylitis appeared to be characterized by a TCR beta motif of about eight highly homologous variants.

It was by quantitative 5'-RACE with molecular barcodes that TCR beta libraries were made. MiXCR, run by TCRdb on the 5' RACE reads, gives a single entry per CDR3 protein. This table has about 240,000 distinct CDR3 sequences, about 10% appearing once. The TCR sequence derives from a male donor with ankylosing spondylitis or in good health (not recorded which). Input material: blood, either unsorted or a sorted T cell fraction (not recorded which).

CDR3 DNA: TGTGCCGGGGGCCGCACAGATACGCAGTATTTT. Its translation is CAGGRTDTQYF. This rearrangement joins TRBV28 to TRBJ2-3, with D perhaps matching TRBD1 (6 bases). Trimming stripped 11 bases from V and 1 base from J, with 7 bases between. The CDR3 loop spans 11 amino acids. Germline CDR1 is MDHEN and CDR2 is SYDVKM.